This record concerns one T cell receptor beta chain sequence. The data were obtained in a study of blood T cell repertoires in COVID-19. The germline gives CDR1 KGHDR, CDR2 SFDVKD. The CDR3 sequence is 14 residues long. The V end lost 5 bases, the J end lost 1 base, and 8 bases lay between the germline ends. In the study's own analysis: The assay estimated nucleated cells by amplifying reference gene primers. Libraries were prepared by immunoSEQ multiplex PCR; TCRdb keeps only in-frame clonotypes and omits some of them. D and trimming come from the DNA, and the V and J calls and clone size come from that table. This repertoire shows a few hundred thousand clones, about 91% found once; its top ten account for 3.5% to 5%.

J is TRBJ1-5 and V is TRBV24-1; D unclear. The TCR sequence derives from a woman in her thirties or forties who had recovered from COVID-19. The sequenced sample consisted of peripheral blood. The DNA of the CDR3 is TGTGCCACCAGTGGCGGGCAGAGCAATCAGCCCCAGCATTTT. It specifies CATSGGQSNQPQHF.